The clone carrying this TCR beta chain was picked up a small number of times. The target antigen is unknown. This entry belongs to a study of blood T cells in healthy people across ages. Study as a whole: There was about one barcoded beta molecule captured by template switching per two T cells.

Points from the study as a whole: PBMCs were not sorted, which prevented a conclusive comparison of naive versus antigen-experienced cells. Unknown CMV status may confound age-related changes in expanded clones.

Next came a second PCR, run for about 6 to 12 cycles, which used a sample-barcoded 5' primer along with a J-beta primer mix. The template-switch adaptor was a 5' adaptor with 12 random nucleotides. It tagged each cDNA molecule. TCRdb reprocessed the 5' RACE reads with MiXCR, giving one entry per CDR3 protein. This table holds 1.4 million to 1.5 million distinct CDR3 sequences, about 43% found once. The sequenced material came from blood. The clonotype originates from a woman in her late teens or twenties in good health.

CDR3 sequence: CASSYMGSSVYGYTF. For the CDR3, the DNA is TGTGCCAGCAGTTACATGGGGTCTTCCGTCTATGGCTACACCTTC. The genes are TRBV6-2 or TRBV6-3 and TRBJ1-2; D is unclear. The CDR3 spans 15 residues. Looked up from germline, CDR1 is MNHEY and CDR2 is SVGEGT. Trimming shortened V by 2 bases and J by 4 bases, and 14 bases separated the two germline ends.